Given below is one TCR beta chain in context. Under the authors' procedure: Cell counts per sample came from amplifying reference gene primers. Sequenced by immunoSEQ multiplex PCR; TCRdb stores in-frame clones only, minus some. For V, J and clone size, that table is used; D and trimming come from the DNA. The sample lists 80,000 to 100,000 clones, about 88% occurring once. These data are taken from a study of blood T cell repertoires in COVID-19. Study at large: COVID-19 samples collected from the United States, Italy and Spain covered acute and convalescent phases.

V trimming: 5 bases; J trimming: 5 bases; junction bases outside the gene matches: 10. The CDR3 has 15 residues. The germline gives CDR1 SEHNR, CDR2 FQNEAQ (reference sequence). V is TRBV7-9 and J is TRBJ1-2, with 8 nucleotides matching TRBD1. This clonotype originated in a woman of 80 years or more with acute or convalescent COVID-19. The sequencing sample was made of peripheral blood. As DNA, the CDR3 is TGTGCCAGCAGCCCTACGGACAGGGCCCTATATGGCTACACCTTC. It translates to CASSPTDRALYGYTF.